What follows is one T cell receptor (beta chain) and its context. It has no known antigen specificity. No much larger clonotype is one base removed from it; base qualities were not supplied. The CDR3 regions of human TCRbeta chains were analyzed by immunosequencing. In the authors' own workflow: Repertoire TCRs were checked for matches against a reference library of SARS-CoV-2-specific TCRs that had been generated using the MIRA antigen-specificity platform. Breadth was defined as the fraction of unique TCRs that were SARS-CoV-2-associated. Depth was defined as the fraction of total T cells that were SARS-CoV-2-associated. Using the MIRA data, each spike-specific TCR was assigned both to the spike region to which the TCR was reactive and to a CD4 or CD8 class. Log10-transformed breadth and depth values were compared by one-way ANOVA with Sidak's multiple comparisons tests. Sourced from immuneACCESS, this table was stored by TCRdb with only in-frame sequences that have V and J called. A share of the clones is absent; for the studies checked, an unresolved V gene accounts for under half, and the remainder has no known explanation. From that table come the V and J calls and clone size; the DNA was used to work out D and trimming. The table for this sample lists some 130,000 clones; more than 75% of them were counted only once. Roughly 4.3% of the sample is held by the ten biggest clonotypes.

What the time point label conveys for this sample: baseline before first vaccination. Vaccinee samples were obtained from the UK trials COV001 and COV002, which included a single-blind randomized controlled phase 2/3 trial of AZD1222 (ChAdOx1 nCoV-19) in healthy adults. For TCRbeta chain sequencing, PBMC samples were collected from trial participants at day 0 and at day 28 after the second dose. The data are from a study of T cell responses to AZD1222 COVID-19 vaccine (dated by TCRdb to the early 2020s). Regarding the complete study: AZD1222 recipients with second doses at about 4 weeks or about 12 weeks were pooled, because spike-specific TCR depth and breadth did not differ between schedules. TCR sequencing was performed for about 240 trial participants, of whom around 210 were given two doses of AZD1222 and around 25 were given two doses of MenACWY control vaccine. Trial participants were enrolled by age into 18-55, 56-69 and 70-plus year subgroups, with about 150, 28 and 57 TCR-sequenced participants respectively. Results the study describes overall, beyond this receptor: In the small 56-69-year group, the increase in depth fell short of significance, most likely because of low power. Because no day 14 peak-response samples were available, the repertoires could be characterized only after the peak T cell response. Conclusions about previously exposed vaccinees were limited because only six AZD1222 recipients were SARS-CoV-2 seropositive at baseline. After two AZD1222 doses, both the breadth and the depth of spike-specific TCRs were significantly higher than at day 0 and than in MenACWY recipients. Participants were mostly white British and included more females than males, and it was suggested by the authors that clonal diversity may have been underestimated. Reportedly, almost half of the unique spike-specific TCRs recognized epitopes lying outside the regions that are mutated in the B.1.351 and B.1.1.7 variants. CD4 TCRs associated with the vaccine covered the entire spike protein, and the dominant responses were in regions 160-218 and 743-854.

V loses 5 bases of germline sequence and J loses 4 bases, and the interval between the two ends is 11 bases. The CDR3 holds 12 amino acids from the cysteine to the phenylalanine. The read is trimmed to its CDR3 DNA, 36 bases read in frame from base 1. CDR1 and CDR2 are read off the germline V gene (reference sequence) as GTSNPN and SVGIG. The sequencing used peripheral blood, collected on day 0 of AZD1222 vaccination. The chain joins TRBV30 to TRBJ1-2, with a tentative D gene TRBD1 over 6 matching bases. This TCR came from an adult in good health. The CDR3 is CAWGGQSYGYTF. The nucleotide sequence is given as TGTGCCTGGGGTGGACAGAGCTATGGCTACACCTTC.